This is a list of T cell receptor beta chains from one sample in a study. TCRdb fed the 5' RACE reads into MiXCR, producing one record per CDR3 protein. The sample consists of some 9,200 distinct CDR3 sequences, roughly 51% of them appearing once. Sequencing was carried out using Tregs sorted from a lymph node. The receptor source for this set is a female donor with breast cancer. The CDR3 runs from the conserved cysteine through the conserved F or W. The order of the fields is V gene, D gene, J gene, clone size, CDR3 DNA, CDR3 protein. D genes are given only for firm matches. Clone size is not always given. Where it is, it says once, few, many or a class for expanded clones.

TRBV6-5	-	TRBJ1-6	-	TGTGCCAGCAGAACCTACGGACTAAAGGAGTCACCCCTCCACTTT	CASRTYGLKESPLHF
TRBV4-3	-	TRBJ1-2	-	TGCGCCAGCAGCCAAGTGAGGCAGACCGCCTATGGCTACACCTTC	CASSQVRQTAYGYTF
TRBV4-3	TRBD2	TRBJ2-1	few	TGCGCCAGCAGCCTTCAAAGCGGGAGGGCCGATGAGCAGTTCTTC	CASSLQSGRADEQFF
TRBV4-3	TRBD2	TRBJ2-5	few	TGCGCCAGCAGCCAAGTCTGGGGCCCGGGACTAGACGCTTCCGAGACCCAGTACTTC	CASSQVWGPGLDASETQYF
TRBV20-1	-	TRBJ2-4	-	TGCAGTGCTAGAGTAGCAGGGGGGGACATTCAGTACTTC	CSARVAGGDIQYF
TRBV10-3	-	TRBJ2-2	once	TGTGCCATCAGTGAAAAAAACACCGGGGAGCTGTTTTTT	CAISEKNTGELFF
TRBV20-1	TRBD1	TRBJ1-6	once	TGCAGTGGGTTTGTCCGGGACAGCCTGCAGCGGTTT	CSGFVRDSLQRF
TRBV29-1	-	TRBJ2-7	-	TGCAGCGTTATTAGCAGGAGCTCCTACGAGCAGTACTTC	CSVISRSSYEQYF
TRBV5-1	-	TRBJ1-1	-	TGCGCCAGCAGGGTCGGGGGGAACACTGAAGCTTTCTTT	CASRVGGNTEAFF
TRBV7-2	TRBD2	TRBJ2-1	few	TGTGCCAGCAGCTTAAGAACTAGCGGGAGATTCCACAATGAGCAGTTCTTC	CASSLRTSGRFHNEQFF
TRBV6-6	TRBD1	TRBJ1-5	-	TGTGCCAGCAGCGTTACAGGGGGAGGCAATCAGCCCCAGCATTTT	CASSVTGGGNQPQHF
TRBV25-1	-	TRBJ1-2	-	TGTGCCAGCAGTCGGACATCTGGTGGCTACACCTTC	CASSRTSGGYTF
TRBV4-3	-	TRBJ1-2	-	TGCGCCAGCAGCCAAGGCGACACCAAAAACTATGGCTACACCTTC	CASSQGDTKNYGYTF
TRBV28	-	TRBJ2-3	-	TGTGCCAGCAGGTGGAGTATCTTGGATACGCAGTATTTT	CASRWSILDTQYF
TRBV12-3/TRBV12-4	TRBD1	TRBJ1-1	-	TGTGCCAGCAGTTCCCGACAGGGACGGAACACTGAAGCTTTCTTT	CASSSRQGRNTEAFF
TRBV5-6	-	TRBJ1-2	-	TGTGCCAGCAGACGCAGACAGGATGGCTACACCTTC	CASRRRQDGYTF
TRBV5-1	-	TRBJ2-5	few	TGCGCCAGCAGCTTGTTGGGCCGAGAGACCCAGTACTTC	CASSLLGRETQYF
TRBV10-3	-	TRBJ2-3	few	TGTGCCATCAGGGATGCTAGCGGCACAGATACGCAGTATTTT	CAIRDASGTDTQYF
TRBV15	TRBD2	TRBJ2-2	few	TGTGCCACCAGCAGAGAAATTTCAGCGGGACGGGAGCTGTTTTTT	CATSREISAGRELFF
TRBV7-6	-	TRBJ1-6	-	TGTGCCAGCAGCTTAGATGCAGGGAATAATTCACCCCTCCACTTT	CASSLDAGNNSPLHF
TRBV15	TRBD1	TRBJ1-5	-	TGTGCCACCAGCAGAGACAGGGGGAGCAATCAGCCCCAGCATTTT	CATSRDRGSNQPQHF
TRBV20-1	-	TRBJ2-5	few	TGCAGTGCTCCTCCCGGTAGCCAAGAGACCCAGTACTTC	CSAPPGSQETQYF
TRBV4-1	-	TRBJ2-3	-	TGCGCCAGCAGCCAAGATCGGCATACGCAGTATTTT	CASSQDRHTQYF
TRBV20-1	TRBD1	TRBJ2-1	-	TGCAGTGCGGTTAGACAGGGAACCTACAATGAGCAGTTCTTC	CSAVRQGTYNEQFF
TRBV15	-	TRBJ2-5	-	TGTGCCACCAGCAGAGATCCCAGCAGAGAGACCCAGTACTTC	CATSRDPSRETQYF
TRBV5-6	TRBD1	TRBJ2-1	-	TGTGCCAGCAGCTTTACAGGGGTGGGTGAGCAGTTCTTC	CASSFTGVGEQFF
TRBV7-9	-	TRBJ1-4	-	TGTGCCAGCAGCCCATTGGCCATAGGGCGACTGTTTTTT	CASSPLAIGRLFF
TRBV5-4	-	TRBJ1-1	few	TGTGCCAGCAGCTGGAGGGCAGGGAGGGACACTGAAGCTTTCTTT	CASSWRAGRDTEAFF